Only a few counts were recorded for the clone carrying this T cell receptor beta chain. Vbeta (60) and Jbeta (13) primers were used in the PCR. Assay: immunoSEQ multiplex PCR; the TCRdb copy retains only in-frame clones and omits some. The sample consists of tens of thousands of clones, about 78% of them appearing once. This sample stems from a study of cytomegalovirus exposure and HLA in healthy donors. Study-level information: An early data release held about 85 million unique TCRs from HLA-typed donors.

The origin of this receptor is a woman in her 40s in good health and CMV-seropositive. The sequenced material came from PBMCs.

The CDR3 reads CASSQLAWETQYF. CDR3 DNA: TGTGCCAGCAGCCAACTAGCCTGGGAGACCCAGTACTTC. V gene TRBV7-3 combines with J gene TRBJ2-5, with D possibly matching TRBD2 (6 bases). The V end was cut by 5 bases, the J end by 5 bases, with 12 bases between. CDR1 SGHTA and CDR2 FQGTGA come from the germline V gene. CDR3 length: 13 residues.